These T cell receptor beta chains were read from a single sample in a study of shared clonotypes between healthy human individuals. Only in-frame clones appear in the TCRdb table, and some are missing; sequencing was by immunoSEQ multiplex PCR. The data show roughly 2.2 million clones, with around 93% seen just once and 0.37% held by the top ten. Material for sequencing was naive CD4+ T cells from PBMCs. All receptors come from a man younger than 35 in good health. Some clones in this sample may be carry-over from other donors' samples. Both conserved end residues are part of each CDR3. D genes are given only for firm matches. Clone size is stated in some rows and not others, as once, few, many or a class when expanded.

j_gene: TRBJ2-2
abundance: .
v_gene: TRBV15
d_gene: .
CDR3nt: TGTGCCACCAGCAGAGGCGGCGGGACCCTGACTGGGGAGCTGTTTTTT
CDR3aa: CATSRGGGTLTGELFF

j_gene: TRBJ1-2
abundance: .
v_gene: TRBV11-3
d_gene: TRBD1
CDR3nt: TGTGCCAGCAGCTTGGACGGACAGGGGAATGGCTACACCTTC
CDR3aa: CASSLDGQGNGYTF

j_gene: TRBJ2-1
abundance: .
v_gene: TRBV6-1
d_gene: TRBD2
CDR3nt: TGTGCCAGCATTGAACGAATACTAGCGGGAGGGGCTAATGAGCAGTTCTTC
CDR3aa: CASIERILAGGANEQFF

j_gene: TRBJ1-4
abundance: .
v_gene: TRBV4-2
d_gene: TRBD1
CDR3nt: TGTGCCAGCAGCCAAACCGGGACAGCGGAAGAAAAACTGTTTTTT
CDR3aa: CASSQTGTAEEKLFF

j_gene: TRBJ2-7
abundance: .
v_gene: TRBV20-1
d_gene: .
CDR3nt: TGCAGTGCTTCTCGAGGGGGCGAGCAGTACTTC
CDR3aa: CSASRGGEQYF

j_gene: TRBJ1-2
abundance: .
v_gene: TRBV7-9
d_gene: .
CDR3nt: TGTGCCAGCAGCCGGGAACTACGGGACGGCTACACCTTC
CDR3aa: CASSRELRDGYTF

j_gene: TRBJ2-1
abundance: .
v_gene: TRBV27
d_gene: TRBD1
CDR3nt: TGTGCCAGCAGTCCAACAGGGGGCTCCTACAATGAGCAGTTCTTC
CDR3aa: CASSPTGGSYNEQFF

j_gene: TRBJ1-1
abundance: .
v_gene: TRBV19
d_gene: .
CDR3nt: TGTGCCAGTAGTATAAGAGGGCGGGGCACTGAAGCTTTCTTT
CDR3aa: CASSIRGRGTEAFF

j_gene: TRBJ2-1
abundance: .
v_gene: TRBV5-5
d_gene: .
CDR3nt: TGTGCCAGCCTGGGCGGAGACTCCTACAATGAGCAGTTCTTC
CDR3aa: CASLGGDSYNEQFF

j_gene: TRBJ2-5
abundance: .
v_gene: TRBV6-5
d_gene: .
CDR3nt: TGTGCCAGCAGTTACCGAGGACCCTGGGAGACCCAGTACTTC
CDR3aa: CASSYRGPWETQYF

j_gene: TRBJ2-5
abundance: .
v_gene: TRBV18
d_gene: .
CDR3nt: TGTGCCAGCTCACCCACGCTTGGAGCCACGGAGACCCAGTACTTC
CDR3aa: CASSPTLGATETQYF

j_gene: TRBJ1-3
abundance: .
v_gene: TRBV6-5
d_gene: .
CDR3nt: TGTGCCAGCAGTTACTCAGTTGGAAACACCATATATTTT
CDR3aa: CASSYSVGNTIYF

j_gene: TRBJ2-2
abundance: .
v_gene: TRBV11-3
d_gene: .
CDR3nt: TGTGCCAGCAGCTTAGGGGACGGGGAGCTGTTTTTT
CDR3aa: CASSLGDGELFF

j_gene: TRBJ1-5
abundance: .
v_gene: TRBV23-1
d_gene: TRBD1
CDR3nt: TGCGCCAGCAGTCCTTTTGGGACAGGGGCCCTCGAGAGCAATCAGCCCCAGCATTTT
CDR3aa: CASSPFGTGALESNQPQHF

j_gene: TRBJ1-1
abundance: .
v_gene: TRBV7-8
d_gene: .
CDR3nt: TGTGCCAGCAGCTTAGCGAAGGGAAACACTGAAGCTTTCTTT
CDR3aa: CASSLAKGNTEAFF

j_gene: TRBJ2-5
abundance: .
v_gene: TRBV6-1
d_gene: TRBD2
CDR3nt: TGTGCCAGCAGGGGACTAGCGGAGGGAGAGACCCAGTACTTC
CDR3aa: CASRGLAEGETQYF

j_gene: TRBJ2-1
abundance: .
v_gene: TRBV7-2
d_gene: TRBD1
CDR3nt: TGTGCCAGCAGCTTAGAGGCCCAGGGGGCTGATGAGCAGTTCTTC
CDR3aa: CASSLEAQGADEQFF

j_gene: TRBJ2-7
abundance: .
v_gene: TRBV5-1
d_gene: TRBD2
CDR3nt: TGCGCCAGCAGCTTGGTAGCGGGGTCCTACGAGCAGTACTTC
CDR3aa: CASSLVAGSYEQYF

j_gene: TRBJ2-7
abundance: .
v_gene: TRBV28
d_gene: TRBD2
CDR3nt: TGTGCCAGCAGTTTAGTTGCAGCGGGAGGTTACGAGCAGTACTTC
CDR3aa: CASSLVAAGGYEQYF

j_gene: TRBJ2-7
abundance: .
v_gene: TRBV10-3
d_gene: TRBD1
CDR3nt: TGTGCCATCGCTTCCCGGACAGGTATTTCCTACGAGCAGTACTTC
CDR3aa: CAIASRTGISYEQYF

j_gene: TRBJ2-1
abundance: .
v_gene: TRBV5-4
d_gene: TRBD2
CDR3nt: TGTGCCAGCAGCTTGGGACTAGCGGGAGGTACGTACAATGAGCAGTTCTTC
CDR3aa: CASSLGLAGGTYNEQFF

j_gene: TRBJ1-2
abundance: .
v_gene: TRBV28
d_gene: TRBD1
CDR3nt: TGTGCCAGCAGTTACATCGACAGGGACTATGGCTACACCTTC
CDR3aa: CASSYIDRDYGYTF

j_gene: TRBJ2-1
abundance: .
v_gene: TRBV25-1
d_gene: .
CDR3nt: TGTGCCAGCCAAACAGGGAGAAATGAGCAGTTCTTC
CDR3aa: CASQTGRNEQFF

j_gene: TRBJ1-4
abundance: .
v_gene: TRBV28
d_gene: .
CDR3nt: TGTGCCAGCAGTTTTCAGGTTGAAAAACTGTTTTTT
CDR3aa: CASSFQVEKLFF

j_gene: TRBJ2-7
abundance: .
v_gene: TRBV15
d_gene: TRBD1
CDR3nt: TGTGCCACCAGCAGAGACAGGGGGCTGCTTTACGAGCAGTACTTC
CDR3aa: CATSRDRGLLYEQYF

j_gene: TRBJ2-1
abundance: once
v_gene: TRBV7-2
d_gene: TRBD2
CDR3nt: TGTGCCAGCAGCTTACTAGCGGGAGCCAACAATGAGCAGTTCTTC
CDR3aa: CASSLLAGANNEQFF

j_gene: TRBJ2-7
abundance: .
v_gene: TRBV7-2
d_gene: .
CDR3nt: TGTGCCAGCAGCTTACCCCCCAGGGCCTACGAGCAGTACTTC
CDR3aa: CASSLPPRAYEQYF

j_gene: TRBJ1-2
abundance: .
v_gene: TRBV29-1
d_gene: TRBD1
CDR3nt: TGCAGCGACTTGGACAGGAACTATGGCTACACCTTC
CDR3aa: CSDLDRNYGYTF

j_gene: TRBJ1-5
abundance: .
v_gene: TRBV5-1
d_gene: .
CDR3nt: TGCGCCAGCAGCTTAGACAGCGTTAATCAGCCCCAGCATTTT
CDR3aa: CASSLDSVNQPQHF

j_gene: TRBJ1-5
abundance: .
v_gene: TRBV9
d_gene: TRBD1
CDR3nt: TGTGCCAGCAGTACAGGGGAGCATCAGCCCCAGCATTTT
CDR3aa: CASSTGEHQPQHF

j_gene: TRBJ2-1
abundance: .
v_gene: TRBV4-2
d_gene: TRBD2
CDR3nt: TGTGCCAGCAGCCAACCGGGGGGAAGAAACGATGAGCAGTTCTTC
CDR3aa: CASSQPGGRNDEQFF

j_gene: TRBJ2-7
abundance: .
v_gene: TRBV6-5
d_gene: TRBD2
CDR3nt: TGTGGGCGGGAGGCTACCTACGAGCAGTACTTC
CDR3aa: CGREATYEQYF